This TCR beta chain was sequenced for a study of blood T cell repertoires in COVID-19. Study background: Samples taken during acute and convalescent COVID-19 were collected in the United States, Italy and Spain.

TCRdb keeps only in-frame clones here, not all; method: immunoSEQ multiplex PCR. In the table there are around 200,000 clones, over 75% of which are singletons. The germline gives CDR1 MDHEN, CDR2 SYDVKM. Trimming cost V 5 bases and J 6 bases, with 18 bases left between them. The CDR3 covers 15 residues. The chain has TRBV28 and TRBJ2-3, with a tentative D call TRBD1 (6 bases). Input material: peripheral blood. The clonotype originates from a person aged 70 to 85 with COVID-19, enrolled during active disease. The CDR3 region has the DNA TGTGCCAGCAGTACTCCACAACAGGGACCTGATACGCAGTATTTT. This encodes CASSTPQQGPDTQYF. Drawing the rest from reference TRBV28 and TRBJ2-3, the complete variable domain is DVKVTQSSRYLVKRTGEKVFLECVQDMDHENMFWYRQDPGLGLRLIYFSYDVKMKEKGDIPEGYSVSREKKERFSLILESASTNQTSMYLCASSTPQQGPDTQYFGPGTRLTVL.